This T cell receptor beta chain was sequenced during a study of T cell responses to AZD1222 COVID-19 vaccine. Study outcomes and limitations: Among the donors, most were white British and more were female, and clonal diversity was possibly underestimated. The peak T cell response came first, and repertoires were sampled only after it. Baseline seropositivity characterized only six AZD1222 recipients. Nearly half of the spike-specific TCRs reportedly recognize variant regions that carry no mutations.

Measured with immunoSEQ multiplex PCR; TCRdb has only the in-frame clones, and not every one. Among about 120,000 clones, roughly 85% were seen once, and the ten largest hold roughly 3.9%. On this clone: Its specificity is not known.

Trimming cost V 5 bases and J 7 bases, with 9 bases left between them. CDR3 length: 12 residues. CDR1 is SNHLY, CDR2 FYNNEI, per germline. Sample: peripheral blood, taken on day 0 of MenACWY control vaccination. The clonotype comes from an adult in good health. This sequence joins TRBV2 and TRBJ1-5, with unresolved D. CDR3 in amino acids: CASSQAVQPQHF. The CDR3 DNA reads as TGTGCCAGCAGTCAGGCGGTCCAGCCCCAGCATTTT.